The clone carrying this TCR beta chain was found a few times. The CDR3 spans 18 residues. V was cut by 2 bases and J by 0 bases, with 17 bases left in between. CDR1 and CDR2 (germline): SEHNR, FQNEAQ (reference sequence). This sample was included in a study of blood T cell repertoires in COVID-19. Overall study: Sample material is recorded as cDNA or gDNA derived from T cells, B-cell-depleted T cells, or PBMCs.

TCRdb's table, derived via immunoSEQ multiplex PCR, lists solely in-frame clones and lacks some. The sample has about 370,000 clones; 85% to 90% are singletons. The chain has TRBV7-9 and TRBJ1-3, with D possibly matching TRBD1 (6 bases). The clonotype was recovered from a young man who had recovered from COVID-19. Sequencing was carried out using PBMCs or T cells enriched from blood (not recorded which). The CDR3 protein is CASSLFRDTIHSGNTIYF. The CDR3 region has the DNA TGTGCCAGCAGCTTATTCCGGGACACCATCCACTCTGGAAACACCATATATTTT.